The source of this TCR beta chain is a study of blood T cell repertoires in COVID-19. The authors' processing: The assay estimated nucleated cells by amplifying reference gene primers. The repertoire was sequenced with immunoSEQ multiplex PCR; TCRdb's copy has only in-frame clones and lacks some. That table is the source of V, J and clone size, and D and trimming were worked out from the DNA. This sample has 200,000 to 300,000 clones, with around 90% found just once. The clonotype was recovered from a man between 60 and 75 years old who had recovered from COVID-19. Sample: peripheral blood.

The CDR3 coding sequence is TGCGCCAGCAGCTTGGACACAGGGAATCAGCCCCAGCATTTT. Protein product: CASSLDTGNQPQHF. The chain recombines TRBV5-1 with TRBJ1-5; weak D call: TRBD1 (6 bases). V dropped 0 bases and J dropped 4 bases, with 8 bases sitting between them. There are 14 residues in the CDR3. The germline CDR1 and CDR2 sequences are SGHRS and YFSETQ.